These 5 T cell receptor beta chains were sequenced from one sample in a study of blood T cell repertoires in COVID-19. Assay: immunoSEQ multiplex PCR; the TCRdb copy retains only in-frame clones and omits some. The sample has fewer than 350,000 clones, 87% seen once; the top ten hold 9.5% to 10%. Sequencing was performed on peripheral blood. These receptors all stem from a man younger than 40 with COVID-19, enrolled during active disease.

The sample holds one count of this clone. This sequence joins TRBV2 and TRBJ1-5; a possible D gene is TRBD1 (6 bases). Trimming shortened V by 10 bases and J by 5 bases, and 18 bases separated the two germline ends. The CDR3 runs 14 residues. CDR1 SNHLY and CDR2 FYNNEI come from the germline V gene. The DNA for the CDR3 is TGTGCCACTCCATTCTACAGGGTGTATCAGCCCCAGCATTTT. Residues: CATPFYRVYQPQHF. Variable domain in full (rest from reference TRBV2 and TRBJ1-5): EPEVTQTPSHQVTQMGQEVILRCVPISNHLYFYWYRQILGQKVEFLVSFYNNEISEKSEIFDDQFSVERPDGSNFTLKIRSTKLEDSAMYFCATPFYRVYQPQHFGDGTRLSIL.

The chain recombines TRBV4-2 with TRBJ1-3; a possible D gene is TRBD1 (5 bases). The CDR3 extends over 17 amino acids. Deletions cut 0 bases from V and 1 base from J, with 13 bases between. Germline assignment: CDR1 LGHNA and CDR2 YNFKEQ. The CDR3 spells CASSQDGGTLSGNTIYF. CDR3 nucleotide sequence: TGTGCCAGCAGCCAAGATGGGGGGACTCTGTCTGGAAACACCATATATTTT.

CDR3 protein: CASSEGVGRTQYF. In nucleotides, the CDR3 is TGTGCCAGCAGTGAAGGAGTAGGGAGGACGCAGTATTTT. This chain uses TRBV6-1 with TRBJ2-3; D is perhaps TRBD2 (6 bases). Trimming shortened V by 1 base and J by 9 bases, and 11 bases separated the two germline ends. In germline, CDR1 is MNHNS, CDR2 SASEGT. CDR3 size: 13 residues.

The J gene is TRBJ2-5, the V gene TRBV7-2, with 11 bases identical to TRBD2. CDR1 is SGHTA, CDR2 FQGNSA, per germline. The V gene end was trimmed by 1 base and the J gene end by 2 bases; junction bases not matched to a gene: 3. CDR3 length equals 16 residues. The CDR3 spells CASSLELAGVQETQYF. The CDR3, as DNA: TGTGCCAGCAGCTTAGAACTAGCGGGGGTACAAGAGACCCAGTACTTC.

This clone is a singleton in its sample. The chain carries TRBV18 and TRBJ2-7; TRBD1 might be the D (6 bases). Looked up from germline, CDR1 is KGHSH and CDR2 is LQKENI. V shed 4 bases and J shed 4 bases, with 20 bases lying between them. The CDR3 totals 16 residues. The CDR3 region has the DNA TGTGCCAGCTCACTGGGAACTACAGGGAATTTATACGAGCAGTACTTC. This encodes CASSLGTTGNLYEQYF.